Here is one TCR beta chain with its context. This sample stems from a study of blood T cell repertoires in COVID-19. Study-level background: The origin of the acute and convalescent COVID-19 samples was the United States, Italy and Spain. In each case, the material was cDNA or gDNA derived from T cells, B-cell-depleted T cells, or PBMCs.

Germline V gene lookup returns CDR1 MNHEY and CDR2 SVGAGI. The CDR3 is made up of 14 amino acids. Between the trimmed V and J ends, which lost 3 bases and 6 bases, there was a span of 11 bases. In the original analysis: Estimates of nucleated cell counts were drawn from the amplification of reference gene primers. Some clones are missing from TCRdb's copy, which holds only in-frame ones; the method was immunoSEQ multiplex PCR. The V and J calls and the clone size are those of that table, but D and trimming were determined from the DNA. The sample holds over 400,000 clones, roughly 88% seen once. This sequence was found in a human donor in a cohort sampled during active COVID-19. The specimen sequenced was peripheral blood. The V call is TRBV6-5, the J call TRBJ1-4; D is unclear. The CDR3 is CASSYVAVDEKLFF. In DNA, the CDR3 is TGTGCCAGCAGTTATGTGGCGGTGGATGAAAAACTGTTTTTT.